Each of the 20 T cell receptor beta chains below was sequenced from the same sample in a study of T-cell reconstitution after alpha-beta-depleted transplantation in children. Library preparation (for TCRbeta) was performed with unique molecular identifiers. TCRdb passed the PCR reads through MiXCR, listing each CDR3 protein once. The sample carries 500,000 or so distinct CDR3 sequences, 9.5% to 12% recorded once. This specimen consisted of PBMCs, mostly from graft donor cells, obtained 180 days after TCRalphabeta/CD19-depleted stem cell transplant. The source of these receptors is a female patient between 2 and 15 years old who had a stem cell transplant for aplastic anemia, so the T cells may come from the graft donor.

The gene calls are TRBV7-8 and TRBJ2-3; 8 nucleotides match TRBD1. V gave up 3 bases and J gave up 8 bases; unmatched junction bases: 1. Germline CDR1 is SGHVS and CDR2 is FQNEAQ. The CDR3 spans 12 residues. CDR3 nucleotide sequence: TGTGCCAGCAGCTTGGACAGGGTTACGCAGTATTTT. This gives the protein CASSLDRVTQYF. Combining the CDR3 with reference TRBV7-8 and TRBJ2-3 gives the whole variable domain GAGVSQSPRYKVAKRGQDVALRCDPISGHVSLFWYQQALGQGPEFLTYFQNEAQLDKSGLPSDRFFAERPEGSVSTLKIQRTQQEDSAVYLCASSLDRVTQYFGPGTRLTVL.

This clonotype was seen more than once but under ten times. This rearrangement joins TRBV12-3 or TRBV12-4 to TRBJ1-6; D remains unclear. Trimming took off 3 bases at V and 9 bases at J, with 6 bases between the two ends. This CDR3 comprises 12 residues. The chain's CDR3 is CASSFRRSPLHF. DNA for the CDR3: TGTGCCAGCAGTTTTAGGCGTTCACCCCTCCACTTT.

This clonotype showed up just a few times. The chain links TRBV27 to TRBJ1-1; TRBD1 matches 10 bases. This CDR3 is built from 13 residues. Germline V CDR1 and CDR2: MNHEY, SMNVEV (reference sequence). V trimming: 6 bases; J trimming: 6 bases; junction bases outside the gene matches: 4. The CDR3 here is CASRKTGGPEAFF. CDR3 nucleotides: TGTGCCAGCAGAAAGACAGGGGGCCCTGAAGCTTTCTTT.

This clonotype has just a few counts. The gene calls are TRBV5-1 and TRBJ1-1; no clear D. V was cut by 4 bases and J by 4 bases, with 14 bases left in between. The CDR3 covers 14 residues. Per germline, CDR1 SGHRS and CDR2 YFSETQ. The CDR3 here is CASSPSAASTEAFF. The CDR3 nucleotides are TGCGCCAGCAGCCCTAGCGCCGCGAGCACTGAAGCTTTCTTT. Full variable domain (remainder filled in from reference TRBV5-1 and TRBJ1-1): KAGVTQTPRYLIKTRGQQVTLSCSPISGHRSVSWYQQTPGQGLQFLFEYFSETQRNKGNFPGRFSGRQFSNSRSEMNVSTLELGDSALYLCASSPSAASTEAFFGQGTRLTVV.

The V and J genes are TRBV27 and TRBJ2-6; D may be TRBD1 or TRBD2 (6 bases each). CDR1 is MNHEY, CDR2 SMNVEV, per germline (reference sequence). V lost 4 bases, J lost 2 bases, and 15 bases lay in between. This CDR3 has 17 residues. This CDR3 reads CASSYTRGGPGANVLTF. CDR3 coding DNA: TGTGCCAGCAGTTACACCCGAGGGGGGCCTGGGGCCAACGTCCTGACTTTC.

This clonotype was counted a few times. The chain recombines TRBV6-5 with TRBJ1-1; D call uncertain. The CDR3 covers 15 residues. Germline CDR1 is MNHEY and CDR2 is SVGAGI. The ends were cut back, 0 bases at V and 1 base at J, with 9 bases in the middle. The CDR3 spells CASSYSLRTNTEAFF. CDR3 coding DNA: TGTGCCAGCAGTTACTCTTTACGTACGAACACTGAAGCTTTCTTT.

This clonotype was counted only a few times. CDR3 in amino acids: CASSQNRGVNQPQHF. The CDR3 nucleotides read TGTGCCAGCTCACAAAATAGGGGGGTGAATCAGCCCCAGCATTTT. The chain couples TRBV18 to TRBJ1-5, with D perhaps TRBD1 (6 bases). Deletions cut 4 bases from V and 4 bases from J, with 14 bases between. There are 15 residues in the CDR3. CDR1 is KGHSH and CDR2 is LQKENI in the germline V gene.

The chain combines TRBV20-1 with TRBJ1-1; possible D gene TRBD1, 5 bases. Trimming removed 0 bases at V and 4 bases at J, with 18 bases between. CDR1 is DFQATT, CDR2 SNEGSKA, per germline (reference sequence). The CDR3 covers 16 residues. In nucleotides, the CDR3 is TGCAGTGCTAGAGATAGTAGTTACAGGAGGGGCACTGAAGCTTTCTTT. Amino acid sequence: CSARDSSYRRGTEAFF.

This clonotype was counted between two and nine times. The chain employs TRBV29-1 and TRBJ2-2; D is possibly TRBD2 (6 bases). The germline V gene encodes CDR1 SQVTM and CDR2 ANQGSEA. The CDR3 is 14 residues long. V gave up 5 bases and J gave up 7 bases, with 17 bases separating them. The CDR3 DNA follows: TGCAGCGTTCGAGCGGGTTTTAATGGCGGGGAGCTGTTTTTT. It codes for CSVRAGFNGGELFF.

The gene calls are TRBV12-3 or TRBV12-4 and TRBJ2-2; perhaps TRBD2 as D (6 bases). V was cut by 6 bases and J by 5 bases, with 13 bases left in between. This CDR3 is 14 amino acids long. The CDR3 sequence: CASSRSGGTGELFF. The CDR3 bases are TGTGCCAGCAGCCGGAGTGGGGGGACCGGGGAGCTGTTTTTT.

Concerning this clonotype: A read error may account for a junction end that differs from germline. CDR3 loop: CASSTTPQGTDTQYF. The CDR3 region has the DNA TGTGCCAGCAGCACGACGCCACAGGGCACAGATACGCAGTATTTC. The chain combines TRBV9 with TRBJ2-3; possibly TRBD1 for D (6 bases). Germline CDR1 reads SGDLS; CDR2 reads YYNGEE. CDR3 length: 15 amino acids.

This clonotype was seen a few times. The chain links TRBV20-1 to TRBJ2-5; D is uncertain. Per the germline V gene, CDR1 is DFQATT and CDR2 is SNEGSKA (reference sequence). V was trimmed by 1 base and J by 3 bases, leaving 6 bases between them. The CDR3 length is 12 residues. This CDR3 reads CSARALEETQYF. Written as DNA, the CDR3 is TGCAGTGCTAGAGCCCTCGAAGAGACCCAGTACTTC.

This clonotype was recorded at least ten times. The CDR3 region is CASTRTGGYEQYF. CDR3 in DNA: TGCGCCAGCACAAGGACAGGGGGCTACGAGCAGTACTTC. The V call is TRBV5-1, the J call TRBJ2-7; 10 nucleotides align to TRBD1. V lost 6 bases and J lost 3; bases outside the gene matches: 3. Germline V gene data show CDR1 as SGHRS and CDR2 as YFSETQ. The CDR3 covers 13 residues.

There are a few counts of this clonotype. The chain employs TRBV5-5 and TRBJ2-5; D gene unclear. The germline V and J ends were trimmed by 2 bases and 0 bases, with 5 bases remaining between them. CDR1 and CDR2 (germline): SGHKS, YYEKEE (reference sequence). This CDR3 is 13 amino acids long. Here the CDR3 reads CASSFYNQETQYF. The CDR3 DNA is TGTGCCAGCAGCTTCTACAACCAAGAGACCCAGTACTTC.

The V call is TRBV20-1, the J call TRBJ2-1; 11 bases fit TRBD2. Unmatched junction bases numbered 5, after V lost 2 bases and J lost 2 bases. Germline V gene data show CDR1 as DFQATT and CDR2 as SNEGSKA (reference sequence). This CDR3 comprises 16 residues. CDR3 sequence (DNA): TGCAGTGCTAGAAGTCTTAGCGGGAGGGCCTACAATGAGCAGTTCTTC. It translates to CSARSLSGRAYNEQFF.

This chain links TRBV19 with TRBJ1-2, with D perhaps matching TRBD1 (6 bases). In germline, CDR1 is LNHDA, CDR2 SQIVND (reference sequence). The CDR3 length is 12 residues. Trimming took 5 bases from V and 7 from J, leaving 11 bases between them. This CDR3 reads CASSPGGPGYTF. In DNA form, the CDR3 reads TGTGCCAGTAGTCCCGGGGGGCCTGGCTACACCTTC.

This clonotype came up a few times. J is TRBJ1-1 and V is TRBV6-2 or TRBV6-3; no clear D. This CDR3 has 13 residues. V was trimmed by 2 bases and J by 3 bases, leaving 7 bases between them. From germline, CDR1 is MNHEY and CDR2 SVGEGT. CDR3 residues: CASSYVGYTEAFF. CDR3 in DNA: TGTGCCAGCAGTTACGTCGGTTACACTGAAGCTTTCTTT.

This clonotype was counted a few times. The V call is TRBV3-1, the J call TRBJ2-1; D is undetermined. The germline V gene has CDR1 LGHDT and CDR2 YNNKEL (reference sequence). Trimming cost V 1 base and J 1 base, with 11 bases left between them. The CDR3 is 16 residues long. The CDR3 nucleotides read TGTGCCAGCAGCCAAGGGTCTCTCTGGTCCTACAATGAGCAGTTCTTC. Amino acids: CASSQGSLWSYNEQFF.

This clonotype was counted many times. The genes are TRBV7-2 and TRBJ2-7; 7 bases line up with TRBD1. V was pared by 6 bases and J by 1 base, with 6 bases of the junction left unmatched. Germline V gives CDR1 SGHTA, CDR2 FQGNSA. The CDR3 runs to 14 residues. DNA for the CDR3: TGTGCCAGCAGTTACAGGGACAGTTCCTACGAGCAGTACTTC. Residues: CASSYRDSSYEQYF.

This clonotype was found a few times. This chain joins TRBV6-2 or TRBV6-3 and TRBJ2-1, with TRBD2 matching over 7 bases. The CDR3 totals 16 residues. Germline loops: CDR1 MNHEY, CDR2 SVGEGT. Unmatched junction bases numbered 6, after V lost 0 bases and J lost 4 bases. The chain's CDR3 is CASSYSYSGKYNEQFF. CDR3 in DNA: TGTGCCAGCAGTTACTCGTACAGCGGGAAGTACAATGAGCAGTTCTTC.